This record covers a single TCR beta chain. This clone was recorded at least ten times. This receptor's antigen is unknown. Base qualities were left out, and no much larger clone turns up one base away. This specimen comes from a study of beta chain features in type 1 diabetes (dated by TCRdb to the late 2010s). A note on the overall study: Mean age, gender distribution, total cell number and subset yield were not different between patients and healthy donors. Naive and central memory subsets were obtained from all 30 or so donors, but regulatory and stem cell-like memory subsets were isolated from only 8 patients and about 8 healthy donors. In the study, recently diagnosed type 1 diabetes patients and matched healthy donors were compared on the TCRB repertoires of their sorted circulating CD4+ T cell subsets. Across all samples, around 99 million sorted cells were examined, and cell number per subset correlated strongly with RNA yield.

On the study overall, not on this receptor specifically: Shorter templates might have been favored by PCR, but patient and control samples were amplified and corrected together, so both groups would have been affected equally by any skew. Because the HLA sub-analyses included only small numbers of individuals, any influence of HLA type on TCRB rearrangement was left unresolved. Fewer insertions and more nucleotide deletions at VDJ recombination sites were observed in patients with type 1 diabetes, implying thymic rearrangement abnormalities. Naive, central memory and regulatory TCRB repertoires appeared to be more similar among patients than among healthy donors. Type 1 diabetes patients showed a moderate but significant shortening of TCRB CDR3 length in all four CD4+ subsets. Because cDNA rather than genomic DNA was sequenced, highly expressing activated cells could have been over-represented, although no difference in activation and CD3 levels was found between groups.

The entire isolated RNA was reverse transcribed using the High Capacity cDNA Reverse Transcription Kit, and thus expressed TCRB transcripts were sequenced. Deep immunoSEQ sequencing was applied to naive, central memory and regulatory T cell samples, giving an average of about 3.8 million total reads per sample. Sorted cells were lysed in RLT buffer and RNA was extracted with DNase-treated RNeasy Micro or Mini kits, depending on cell number. Each cell subset was processed separately to prevent cross-contamination, with patient and healthy donor samples processed together. The immunoSEQ multiplex PCR was used to amplify TCRB sequences from cDNA, yielding 87-bp fragments that span the CDR3 region. Sequencing of the amplicons was done on the Illumina HiSeq platform. For the original study's pipeline: PCR bias was computationally corrected using synthetic template baselines, reads within Hamming distance 2 were collapsed, and singletons that could not be merged were discarded. Reads were aligned to IMGT to assign V, D and J genes, CDR3 length, and insertions or deletions at six rearrangement sites. Within each subset, clonotype counts were normalized to sorted cell number, and only after that were true diversity and Gini coefficients computed with the tcR R package. Repertoire sharing was quantified using the overlap coefficient calculated on TCRB nucleotide sequences. This is the immuneACCESS table as TCRdb keeps it, with only in-frame sequences that have V and J called. A part of the clones is gone; compared with another copy, unresolved V genes explain less than half, and the rest is unexplained. V and J calls and clone size are as listed in that table; D and trimming were resolved from the DNA. This sample gives roughly 160,000 clones in total; roughly 8% of them show up just once. 0.5% of the sample goes to the ten largest clones.

V has 1 base trimmed and J has 0 bases trimmed; junction bases matching no gene number 6. The CDR3 measures 18 amino acids from cysteine to phenylalanine. Only the CDR3 region is kept as DNA, spanning 54 bases read in frame from base 1. The germline V gene sets CDR1 to SGHTA and CDR2 to FQGNSA. Each donor gave one peripheral blood draw, roughly 110 mL on average, collected into heparinised tubes. A BD FACSAria II was used to sort naive, central memory, regulatory and stem cell-like memory CD4+ T cells with a panel that included CD45RO, CCR7, CD25, CD127, CD95 and CD27. A purity above 98% was achieved for all sorted populations. PBMCs were isolated right away by Lymphoprep density gradient centrifugation and were stained directly, without culture. So that batch effects would be minimized, each experiment stained and sorted samples in pairs, pairing one healthy donor with one patient.

The sequencing sample was made of central memory CD4+ T cells from blood. In this chain, TRBV7-2 is recombined with TRBJ2-4; the central 10 bases match TRBD2. The TCR was taken from a man between 18 and 29 years old with type 1 diabetes. The CDR3 sequence is CASSLGTSGIRAKNIQYF. The bases read TGTGCCAGCAGCTTAGGCACTAGCGGGATCCGAGCCAAAAACATTCAGTACTTC.